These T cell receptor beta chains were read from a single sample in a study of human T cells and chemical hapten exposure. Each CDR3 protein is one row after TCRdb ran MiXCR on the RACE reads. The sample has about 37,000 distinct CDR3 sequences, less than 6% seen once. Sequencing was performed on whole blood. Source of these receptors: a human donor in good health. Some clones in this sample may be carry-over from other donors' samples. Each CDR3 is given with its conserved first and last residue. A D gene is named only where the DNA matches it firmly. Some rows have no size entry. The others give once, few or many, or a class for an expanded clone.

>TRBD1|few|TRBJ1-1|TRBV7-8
CASSPWTGGNTEAFF
TGTGCCAGCAGCCCCTGGACAGGGGGGAACACTGAAGCTTTCTTT
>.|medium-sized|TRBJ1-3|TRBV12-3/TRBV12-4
CASGTTDSGNTIYF
TGTGCCAGCGGGACGACTGACTCTGGAAACACCATATATTTT
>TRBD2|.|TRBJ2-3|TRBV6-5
CASSYGGLAGAGDTQYF
TGTGCCAGCAGTTACGGGGGACTAGCGGGAGCCGGAGATACGCAGTATTTT
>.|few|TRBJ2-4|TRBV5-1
CASSLPGATQNIQYF
TGCGCCAGCAGCTTACCCGGGGCAACCCAAAACATTCAGTACTTC
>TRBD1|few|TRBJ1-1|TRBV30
CAWSAGTVSEAFF
TGTGCCTGGAGTGCAGGGACAGTGTCTGAAGCTTTCTTT
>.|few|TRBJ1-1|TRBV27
CASRLKPGNTEAFF
TGTGCCAGCAGGTTAAAACCAGGGAACACTGAAGCTTTCTTT
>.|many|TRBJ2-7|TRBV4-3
CASSQEVGPTFGEQYF
TGCGCCAGCAGCCAAGAAGTCGGCCCTACATTCGGCGAGCAGTACTTC
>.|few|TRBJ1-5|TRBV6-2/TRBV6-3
CASSSRRGINQPQHF
TGTGCCAGCAGTTCGAGGAGAGGGATCAATCAGCCCCAGCATTTT
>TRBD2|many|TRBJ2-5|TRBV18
CASSPPRLAETQYF
TGTGCCAGCTCACCACCGCGACTAGCGGAGACCCAGTACTTC
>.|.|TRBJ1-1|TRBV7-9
CASRLTDTEAFF
TGTGCCAGTAGGTTGACCGACACTGAAGCTTTCTTT
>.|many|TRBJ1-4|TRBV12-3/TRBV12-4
CASSRTGGEEKLFF
TGTGCCAGCAGTCGCACGGGGGGGGAAGAAAAACTGTTTTTT
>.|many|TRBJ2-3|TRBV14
CASSHEGRPTDTQYF
TGTGCCAGCAGCCACGAAGGGAGGCCCACAGATACGCAGTATTTT
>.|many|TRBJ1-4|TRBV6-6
CASSRDRSTNEKLFF
TGTGCCAGCAGTCGCGACAGGTCAACTAATGAAAAACTGTTTTTT
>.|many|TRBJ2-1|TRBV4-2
CASSQVMPVWSYNEQFF
TGTGCCAGCAGCCAAGTAATGCCGGTTTGGTCCTACAATGAGCAGTTCTTC
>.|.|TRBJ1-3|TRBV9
CASSKDSGNTIYF
TGTGCCAGCAGTAAAGACTCTGGAAACACCATATATTTT
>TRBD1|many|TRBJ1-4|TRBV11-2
CASSPGQDRNAREKLFF
TGTGCCAGCAGCCCAGGACAGGACAGAAACGCGAGGGAAAAACTGTTTTTT
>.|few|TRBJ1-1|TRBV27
CASSTLNTEAFF
TGTGCCAGCAGTACTCTGAACACTGAAGCTTTCTTT
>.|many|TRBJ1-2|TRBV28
CASSLGAGDGYTF
TGTGCCAGCAGTTTAGGGGCGGGGGACGGCTACACCTTC
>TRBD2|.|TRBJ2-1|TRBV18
CASSPPGGRTYEQFF
TGTGCCAGCTCACCACCGGGCGGGAGGACATATGAGCAGTTCTTC
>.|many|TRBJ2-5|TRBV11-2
CASSTGNSQETQYF
TGTGCCAGCAGCACCGGGAACTCCCAAGAGACCCAGTACTTC
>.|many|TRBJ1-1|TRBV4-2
CASSQEEGGVTEAFF
TGTGCCAGCAGCCAAGAGGAGGGTGGGGTGACTGAAGCTTTCTTT
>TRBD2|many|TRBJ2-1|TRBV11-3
CASSSLTSGRINEQFF
TGTGCCAGCAGCTCCCTAACTAGCGGGAGGATCAATGAGCAGTTCTTC
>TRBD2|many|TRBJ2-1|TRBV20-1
CSALTSGREDEQFF
TGCAGTGCGTTAACTAGCGGGAGGGAGGATGAGCAGTTCTTC
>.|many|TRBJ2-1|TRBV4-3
CASSQEWWGAYNEQFF
TGCGCCAGCAGCCAAGAATGGTGGGGGGCATACAATGAGCAGTTCTTC
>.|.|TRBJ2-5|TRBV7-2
CASSRFETQYF
TGTGCCAGCAGCCGTTTTGAGACCCAGTACTTC
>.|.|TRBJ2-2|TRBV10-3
CAISGTVDTGELFF
TGTGCCATCTCCGGGACCGTCGACACCGGGGAGCTGTTTTTT
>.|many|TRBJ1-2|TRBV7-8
CASSFTEHYGYTF
TGTGCCAGCAGCTTTACAGAACACTATGGCTACACCTTC
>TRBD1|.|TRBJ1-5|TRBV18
CASSPDRGVVQPQHF
TGTGCCAGCTCACCTGACAGGGGCGTCGTTCAGCCCCAGCATTTT
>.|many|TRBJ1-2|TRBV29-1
CSVEEGTYGYTF
TGCAGCGTTGAAGAAGGGACCTATGGCTACACCTTC
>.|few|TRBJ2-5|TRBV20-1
CSASKPGRPQETQYF
TGCAGTGCTAGTAAGCCTGGGAGACCTCAAGAGACCCAGTACTTC
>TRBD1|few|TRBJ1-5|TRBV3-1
CASSQEAGTGSNQPQHF
TGTGCCAGCAGCCAAGAAGCCGGGACAGGGAGCAATCAGCCCCAGCATTTT